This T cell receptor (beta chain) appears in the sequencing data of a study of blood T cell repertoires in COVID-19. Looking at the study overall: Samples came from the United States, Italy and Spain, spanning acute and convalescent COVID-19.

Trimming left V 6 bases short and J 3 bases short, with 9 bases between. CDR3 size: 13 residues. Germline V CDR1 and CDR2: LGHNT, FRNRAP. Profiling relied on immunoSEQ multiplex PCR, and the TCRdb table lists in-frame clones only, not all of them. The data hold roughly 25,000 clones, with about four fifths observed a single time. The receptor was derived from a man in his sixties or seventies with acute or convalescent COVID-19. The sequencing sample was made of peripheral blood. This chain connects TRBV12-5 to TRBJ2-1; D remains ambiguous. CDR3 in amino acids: CASGEPDYNEQFF. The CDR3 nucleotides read TGTGCTAGTGGGGAGCCAGACTACAATGAGCAGTTCTTC. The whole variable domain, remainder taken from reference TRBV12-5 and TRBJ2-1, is DARVTQTPRHKVTEMGQEVTMRCQPILGHNTVFWYRQTMMQGLELLAYFRNRAPLDDSGMPKDRFSAEMPDATLATLKIQPSEPRDSAVYFCASGEPDYNEQFFGPGTRLTVL.